This TCR beta chain was observed in a study of OX40 agonist ivuxolimab in advanced cancers. Study information: Of the patients, three showed partial responses, one with hepatocellular carcinoma and two with cutaneous melanoma.

Between the trimmed V and J ends, which lost 0 bases and 1 base, there was a span of 8 bases. CDR1 MNHEY and CDR2 SVGAGI come from the germline V gene. The CDR3 is made up of 15 amino acids. Baseline was the first blood sampling point, followed by cycle 4 day 1 and cycle 7 day 1. Study-wide points: Antigen specificity remained undetermined for the expanded peripheral T cells.

The data were produced by immunoSEQ multiplex PCR, yet TCRdb's version contains in-frame clones alone and is incomplete. The sample lists about 110,000 clones; around 93% were seen once. Notes on this clone: Antigen: not known.

This chain links TRBV6-5 with TRBJ2-3; D tentatively fits TRBD1 or TRBD2 (6 bases each). The TCR was taken from an adult with an advanced solid tumor such as melanoma, head and neck, liver or kidney cancer. Sequencing was performed on CD4+ or CD8+ T cells sorted from blood, taken in a trial of the OX40 agonist ivuxolimab. In DNA, the CDR3 is TGTGCCAGCAGTTACTCGGGGGGCCGCACAGATACGCAGTATTTT. This encodes CASSYSGGRTDTQYF.